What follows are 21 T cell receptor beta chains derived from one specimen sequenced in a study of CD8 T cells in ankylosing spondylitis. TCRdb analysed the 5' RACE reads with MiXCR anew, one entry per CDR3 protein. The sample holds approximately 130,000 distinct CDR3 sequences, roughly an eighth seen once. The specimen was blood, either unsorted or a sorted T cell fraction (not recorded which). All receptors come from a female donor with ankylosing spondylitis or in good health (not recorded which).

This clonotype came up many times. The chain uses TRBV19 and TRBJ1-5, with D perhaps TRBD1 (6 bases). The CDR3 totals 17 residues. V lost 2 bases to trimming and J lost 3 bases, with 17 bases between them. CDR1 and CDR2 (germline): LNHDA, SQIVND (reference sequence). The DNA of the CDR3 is TGTGCCAGTAGTATAACCGGGGGGCGCGGGTACAATCAGCCCCAGCATTTT. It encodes CASSITGGRGYNQPQHF.

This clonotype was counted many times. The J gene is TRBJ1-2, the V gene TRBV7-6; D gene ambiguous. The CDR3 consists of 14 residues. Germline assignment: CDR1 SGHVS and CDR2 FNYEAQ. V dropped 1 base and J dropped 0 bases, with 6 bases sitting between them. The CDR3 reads CASSLDEANYGYTF. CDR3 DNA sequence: TGTGCCAGCAGCTTAGACGAAGCTAACTATGGCTACACCTTC.

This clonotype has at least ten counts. The CDR3 is CASSTDAKNIQYF. DNA for the CDR3: TGTGCCAGCAGTACTGACGCCAAAAACATTCAGTACTTC. This chain uses TRBV12-3 or TRBV12-4 with TRBJ2-4, with no clear D. Trimming pared 5 bases from V and 1 base from J, leaving 6 bases between. The CDR3 is made up of 13 amino acids.

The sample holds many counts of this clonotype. In DNA, the CDR3 is TGCAGTGCTACGGGGGGGGTTCAGCCCCAGCATTTT. This codes for CSATGGVQPQHF. The rearrangement links TRBV20-1 to TRBJ1-5; weak D call: TRBD1 (5 bases). The ends were cut back, 4 bases at V and 6 bases at J, with 10 bases in the middle. The CDR3 is 12 residues long. Germline loops: CDR1 DFQATT, CDR2 SNEGSKA (reference sequence).

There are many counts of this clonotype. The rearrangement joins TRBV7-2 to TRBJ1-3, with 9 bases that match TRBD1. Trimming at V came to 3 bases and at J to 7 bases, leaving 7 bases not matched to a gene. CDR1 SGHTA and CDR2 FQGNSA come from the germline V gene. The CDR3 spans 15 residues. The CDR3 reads CASSLGQGFWNTIYF. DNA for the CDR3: TGTGCCAGCAGCTTGGGACAGGGTTTTTGGAACACCATATATTTT.

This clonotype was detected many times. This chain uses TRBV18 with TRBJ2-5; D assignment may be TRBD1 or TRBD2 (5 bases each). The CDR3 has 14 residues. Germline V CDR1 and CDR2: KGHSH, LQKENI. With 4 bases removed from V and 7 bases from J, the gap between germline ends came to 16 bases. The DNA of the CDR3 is TGTGCCAGCTCACGTCGGGAACCTGGGGGGACCCAGTACTTC. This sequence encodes CASSRREPGGTQYF.

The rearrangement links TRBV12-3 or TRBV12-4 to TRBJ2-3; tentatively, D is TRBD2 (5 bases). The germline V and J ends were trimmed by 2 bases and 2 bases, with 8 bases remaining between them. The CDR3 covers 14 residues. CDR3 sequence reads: CASSLTRSTDTQYF. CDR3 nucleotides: TGTGCCAGCAGTTTAACTAGGTCCACAGATACGCAGTATTTT.

The CDR3 reads CASTPWVLRISPLHF. The CDR3 DNA reads as TGTGCCAGCACCCCCTGGGTATTACGGATTTCACCCCTCCACTTT. The chain combines TRBV2 with TRBJ1-6, with D unresolved. The germline V gene encodes CDR1 SNHLY and CDR2 FYNNEI. The CDR3 length is 15 residues. With 7 bases removed from V and 9 bases from J, the gap between germline ends came to 19 bases.

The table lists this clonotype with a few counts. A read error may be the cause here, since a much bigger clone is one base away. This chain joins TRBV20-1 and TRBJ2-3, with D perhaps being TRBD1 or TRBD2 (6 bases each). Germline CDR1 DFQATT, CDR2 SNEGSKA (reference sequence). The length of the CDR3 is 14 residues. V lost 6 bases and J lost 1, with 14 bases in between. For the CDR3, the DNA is TGCAGTGCAGGGGAGGACAGCCGCACAGATACGCAGTATTTT. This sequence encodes CSAGEDSRTDTQYF.

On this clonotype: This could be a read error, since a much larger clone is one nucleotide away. The CDR3 is CSARKRGEFAGELFF. CDR3 nucleotides: TGCAGTGCTAGAAAGCGGGGGGAATTCGCCGGGGAGCTGTTTTTT. The genes are TRBV20-1 and TRBJ2-2, with 9 positions matching TRBD2. V lost 2 bases and J lost 6; bases outside the gene matches: 7. This CDR3 comprises 15 residues. Germline CDR1 reads DFQATT; CDR2 reads SNEGSKA (reference sequence).

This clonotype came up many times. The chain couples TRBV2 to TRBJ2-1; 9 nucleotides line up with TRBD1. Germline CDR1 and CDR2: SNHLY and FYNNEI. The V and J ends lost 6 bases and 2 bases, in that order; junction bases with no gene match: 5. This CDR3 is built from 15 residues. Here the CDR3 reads CASSVGQGTYNEQFF. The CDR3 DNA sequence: TGTGCCAGCAGCGTCGGACAGGGGACCTACAATGAGCAGTTCTTC.

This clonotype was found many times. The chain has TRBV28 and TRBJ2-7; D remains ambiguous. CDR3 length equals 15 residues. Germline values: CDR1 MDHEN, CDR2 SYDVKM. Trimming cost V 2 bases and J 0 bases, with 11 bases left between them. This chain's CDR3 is CASSLNSPSSYEQYF. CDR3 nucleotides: TGTGCCAGCAGTTTAAACAGTCCGAGCTCCTACGAGCAGTACTTC. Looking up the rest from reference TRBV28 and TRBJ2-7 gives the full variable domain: DVKVTQSSRYLVKRTGEKVFLECVQDMDHENMFWYRQDPGLGLRLIYFSYDVKMKEKGDIPEGYSVSREKKERFSLILESASTNQTSMYLCASSLNSPSSYEQYFGPGTRLTVT.

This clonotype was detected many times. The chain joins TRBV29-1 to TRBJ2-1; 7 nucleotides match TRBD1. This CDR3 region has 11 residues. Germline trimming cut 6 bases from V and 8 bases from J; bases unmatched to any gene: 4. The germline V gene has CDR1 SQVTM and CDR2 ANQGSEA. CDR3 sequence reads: CSVTGNDEQFF. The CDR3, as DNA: TGCAGCGTGACAGGGAACGATGAGCAGTTCTTC.

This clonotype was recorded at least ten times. The CDR3 loop is CASSLQLMNTEAFF. The CDR3 nucleotides read TGTGCCAGCAGTTTACAGTTGATGAACACTGAAGCTTTCTTT. The gene calls are TRBV12-3 or TRBV12-4 and TRBJ1-1; D is ambiguous. The CDR3 is made up of 14 amino acids. Trimming shortened V by 2 bases and J by 0 bases, and 7 bases separated the two germline ends.

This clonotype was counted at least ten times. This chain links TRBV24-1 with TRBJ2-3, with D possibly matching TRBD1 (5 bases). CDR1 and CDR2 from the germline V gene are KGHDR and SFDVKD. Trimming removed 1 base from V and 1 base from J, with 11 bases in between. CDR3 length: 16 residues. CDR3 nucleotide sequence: TGTGCCACCAGTGATTTCCGAAAGGGGCGCACAGATACGCAGTATTTT. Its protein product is CATSDFRKGRTDTQYF.

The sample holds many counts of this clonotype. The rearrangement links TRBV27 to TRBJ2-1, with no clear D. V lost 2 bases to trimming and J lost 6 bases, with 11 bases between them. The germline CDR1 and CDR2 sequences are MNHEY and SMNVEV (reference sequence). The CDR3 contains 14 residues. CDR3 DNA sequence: TGTGCCAGCAGTTTACTCAGTTGGGGCAATGAGCAGTTCTTC. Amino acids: CASSLLSWGNEQFF.

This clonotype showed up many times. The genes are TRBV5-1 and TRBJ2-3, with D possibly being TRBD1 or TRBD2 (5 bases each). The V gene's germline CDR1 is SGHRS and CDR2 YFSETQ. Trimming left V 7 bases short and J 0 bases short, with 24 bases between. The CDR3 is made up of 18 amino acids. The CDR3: CASSDGDPSSSSTDTQYF. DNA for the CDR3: TGCGCCAGCTCGGACGGGGACCCCTCTTCGTCTAGCACAGATACGCAGTATTTT.

CDR3 DNA: TGTGCCAGCAGCTTGAAATCGCCCCGACGGGTTTCGGGCGAGCAGTACTTC. It translates to CASSLKSPRRVSGEQYF. The chain uses TRBV5-6 and TRBJ2-7; D call uncertain. V lost 1 base and J lost 6, with 23 bases in between. Germline assignment: CDR1 SGHDT and CDR2 YYEEEE. The CDR3 runs 17 residues.

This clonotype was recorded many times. The CDR3 region has the DNA TGTGCCAGCTCACCAACGAGTCCCAACGAGCAGTACTTC. Translated: CASSPTSPNEQYF. This chain links TRBV18 with TRBJ2-7, with D uncertain. This CDR3 region has 13 residues. From germline, CDR1 is KGHSH and CDR2 LQKENI. Between the trimmed V and J ends, which lost 2 bases and 5 bases, there was a span of 10 bases.

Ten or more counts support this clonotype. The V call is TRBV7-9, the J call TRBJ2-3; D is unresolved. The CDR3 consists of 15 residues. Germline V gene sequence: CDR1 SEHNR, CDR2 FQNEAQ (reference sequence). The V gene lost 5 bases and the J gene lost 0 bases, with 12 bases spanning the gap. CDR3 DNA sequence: TGTGCCAGCAGCCCGCAGTTTTATAGCACAGATACGCAGTATTTT. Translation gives CASSPQFYSTDTQYF.

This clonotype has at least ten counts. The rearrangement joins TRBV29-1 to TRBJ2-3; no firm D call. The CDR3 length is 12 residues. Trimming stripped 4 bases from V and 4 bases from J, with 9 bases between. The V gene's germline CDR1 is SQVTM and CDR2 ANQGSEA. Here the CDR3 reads CSVVAPADTQYF. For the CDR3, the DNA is TGCAGCGTTGTGGCCCCCGCAGATACGCAGTATTTT.